These 2 T cell receptor beta chains were sequenced from one sample in a study of T-cell memory formation after mild COVID-19. TCRdb processed the 5' RACE reads anew with MiXCR; each CDR3 protein has one entry. This sample has about 140,000 distinct CDR3 sequences; approximately 5.7% occur once, and the top ten carry 2% to 2.5%. The specimen sequenced was PBMCs or a T cell subset sorted from them (not recorded which). All receptors come from an adult woman who had mild COVID-19 (a few samples of this study predate the infection). Cell type and time point are not known.

This clonotype occurred many times. This chain links TRBV20-1 with TRBJ2-7; 10 nucleotides align to TRBD2. Germline CDR1 DFQATT, CDR2 SNEGSKA (reference sequence). Losses at the gene ends were 6 bases for V and 3 bases for J; bases not matched to a gene: 8. The CDR3 is 14 amino acids. The CDR3 loop reads CSADPSGGRYEQYF. CDR3 sequence (DNA): TGCAGTGCAGATCCTAGCGGGGGCCGCTACGAGCAGTACTTC.

In its sample, this clonotype was seen many times. The rearrangement uses TRBV2 and TRBJ2-3, with D perhaps being TRBD1 or TRBD2 (5 bases each). The CDR3 consists of 13 residues. CDR1 is SNHLY, CDR2 FYNNEI, per germline. Trimming removed 9 bases at V and 2 bases at J, with 12 bases between. The CDR3 DNA follows: TGTGCCAGTAAAAGAGGGGCCACAGATACGCAGTATTTT. Translating it yields CASKRGATDTQYF.